This TCR beta chain derives from a study of blood T cell repertoires in COVID-19. This table comes from immunoSEQ multiplex PCR, and its TCRdb copy is limited to in-frame clones, with some not included. The profile shows roughly 150,000 clones, around 73% of them singletons. This receptor was obtained from a woman between 50 and 59 years old who had recovered from COVID-19. The sample taken for sequencing was PBMCs or T cells enriched from blood (not recorded which).

The CDR3 here is CASSLTPQGAANEKLFF. DNA of the CDR3: TGCGCCAGCAGCTTGACCCCCCAGGGGGCGGCTAATGAAAAACTGTTTTTT. The V and J genes are TRBV5-1 and TRBJ1-4; 8 bases agree with TRBD1. Germline lookup yields CDR1 SGHRS and CDR2 YFSETQ. The CDR3 sequence is 17 residues long. Trimming cost V 1 base and J 3 bases; bases outside gene matches: 8.